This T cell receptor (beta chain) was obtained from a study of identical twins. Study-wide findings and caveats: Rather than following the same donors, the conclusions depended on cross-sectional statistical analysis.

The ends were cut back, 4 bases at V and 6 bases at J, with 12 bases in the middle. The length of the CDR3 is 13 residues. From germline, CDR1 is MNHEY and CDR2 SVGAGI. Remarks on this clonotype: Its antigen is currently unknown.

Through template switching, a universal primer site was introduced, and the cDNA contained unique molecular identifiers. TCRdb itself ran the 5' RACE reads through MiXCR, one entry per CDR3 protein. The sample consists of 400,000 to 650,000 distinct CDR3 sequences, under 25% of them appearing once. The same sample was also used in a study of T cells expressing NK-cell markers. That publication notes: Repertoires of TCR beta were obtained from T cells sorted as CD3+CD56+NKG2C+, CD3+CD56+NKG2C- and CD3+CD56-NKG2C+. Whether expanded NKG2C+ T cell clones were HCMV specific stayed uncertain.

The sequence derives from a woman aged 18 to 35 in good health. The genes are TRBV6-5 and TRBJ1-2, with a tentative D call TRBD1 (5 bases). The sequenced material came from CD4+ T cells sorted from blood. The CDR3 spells CASSSPGYHGYTF. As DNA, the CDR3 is TGTGCCAGCAGTTCTCCAGGGTATCATGGCTACACCTTC.